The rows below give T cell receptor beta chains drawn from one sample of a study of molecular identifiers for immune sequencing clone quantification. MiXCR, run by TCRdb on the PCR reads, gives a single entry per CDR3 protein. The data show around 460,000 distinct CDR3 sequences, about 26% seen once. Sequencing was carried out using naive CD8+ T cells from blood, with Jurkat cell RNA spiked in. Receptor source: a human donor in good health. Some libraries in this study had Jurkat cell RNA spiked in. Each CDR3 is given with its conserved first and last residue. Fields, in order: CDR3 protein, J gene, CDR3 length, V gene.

CDR3: CASSQVGSDNEQFF; J: TRBJ2-1; length: 14; V: TRBV4-3
CDR3: CASSLSRIVVPDTDTQYF; J: TRBJ2-3; length: 18; V: TRBV7-9
CDR3: CSARVGDGYTF; J: TRBJ1-2; length: 11; V: TRBV20-1
CDR3: CASSVRLPGDTEAFF; J: TRBJ1-1; length: 15; V: TRBV6-1
CDR3: CATSSGQSNSPLHF; J: TRBJ1-6; length: 14; V: TRBV5-1
CDR3: CASSQDGEIAPSYEQYF; J: TRBJ2-7; length: 17; V: TRBV4-3
CDR3: CASSHRSLRETQYF; J: TRBJ2-5; length: 14; V: TRBV14
CDR3: CASSLLGGQPQHF; J: TRBJ1-5; length: 13; V: TRBV19
CDR3: CASSPPLADTQYF; J: TRBJ2-3; length: 13; V: TRBV7-9
CDR3: CASSQWTGGSGANVLTF; J: TRBJ2-6; length: 17; V: TRBV4-1
CDR3: CAWSVTGTQYF; J: TRBJ2-5; length: 11; V: TRBV30
CDR3: CASSFLSKNTEAFF; J: TRBJ1-1; length: 14; V: TRBV11-2
CDR3: CSARDLWGRDSSGANVLTF; J: TRBJ2-6; length: 19; V: TRBV20-1
CDR3: CASSTDDRGGPHYEQYF; J: TRBJ2-7; length: 17; V: TRBV27
CDR3: CASSIGTGLSQPQHF; J: TRBJ1-5; length: 15; V: TRBV28
CDR3: CASKLASSYEQYF; J: TRBJ2-7; length: 13; V: TRBV2
CDR3: CASSQLQGTAGTQYF; J: TRBJ2-3; length: 15; V: TRBV4-1
CDR3: CATSDYNTGEPFF; J: TRBJ2-2; length: 13; V: TRBV24-1
CDR3: CASSLPGFTSAGSSSYEQYF; J: TRBJ2-7; length: 20; V: TRBV28
CDR3: CATTGGVNTGGLFF; J: TRBJ2-2; length: 14; V: TRBV24-1
CDR3: CASGLRSTDTQYF; J: TRBJ2-3; length: 13; V: TRBV7-8
CDR3: CASSYGASGGYEQYF; J: TRBJ2-7; length: 15; V: TRBV6-5
CDR3: CASSLGSATDTQYF; J: TRBJ2-3; length: 14; V: TRBV5-6